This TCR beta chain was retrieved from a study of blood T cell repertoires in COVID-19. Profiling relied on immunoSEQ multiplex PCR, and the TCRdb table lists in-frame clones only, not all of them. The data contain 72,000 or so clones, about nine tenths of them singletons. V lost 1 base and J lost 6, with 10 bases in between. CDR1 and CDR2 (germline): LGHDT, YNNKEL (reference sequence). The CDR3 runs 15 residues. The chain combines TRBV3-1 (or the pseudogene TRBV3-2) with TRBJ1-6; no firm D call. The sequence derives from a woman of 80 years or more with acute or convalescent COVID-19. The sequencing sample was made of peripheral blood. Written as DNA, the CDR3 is TGTGCCAGCAGCCAAGTATGGGCAACTAATTCACCCCTCCACTTT. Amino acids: CASSQVWATNSPLHF.